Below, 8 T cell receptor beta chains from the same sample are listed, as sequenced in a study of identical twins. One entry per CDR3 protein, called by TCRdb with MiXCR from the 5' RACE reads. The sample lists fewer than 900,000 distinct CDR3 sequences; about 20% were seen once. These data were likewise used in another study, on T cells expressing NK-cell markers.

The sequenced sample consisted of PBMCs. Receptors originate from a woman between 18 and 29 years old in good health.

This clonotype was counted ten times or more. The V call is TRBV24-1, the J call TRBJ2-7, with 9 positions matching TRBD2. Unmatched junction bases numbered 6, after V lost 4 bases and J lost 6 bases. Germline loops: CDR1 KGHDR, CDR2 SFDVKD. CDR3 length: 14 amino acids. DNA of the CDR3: TGTGCCACCAGTGAGCGGGAGGGAAAGGGCGAGCAGTACTTC. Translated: CATSEREGKGEQYF.

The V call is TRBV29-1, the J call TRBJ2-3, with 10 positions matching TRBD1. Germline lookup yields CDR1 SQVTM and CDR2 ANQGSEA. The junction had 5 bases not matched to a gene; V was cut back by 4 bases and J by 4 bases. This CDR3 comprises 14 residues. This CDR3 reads CSVASGTGADTQYF. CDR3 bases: TGCAGCGTTGCATCCGGGACAGGGGCAGATACGCAGTATTTT.

CDR3 loop: CASSSLGFSTDTQYF. The CDR3 nucleotides read TGTGCCAGCAGTTCCTTAGGGTTTAGCACAGATACGCAGTATTTT. The J gene is TRBJ2-3, the V gene TRBV28, with D hard to call. The CDR3 is made up of 15 amino acids. The V gene's germline CDR1 is MDHEN and CDR2 SYDVKM. Trimming removed 4 bases from V and 0 bases from J, with 11 bases in between.

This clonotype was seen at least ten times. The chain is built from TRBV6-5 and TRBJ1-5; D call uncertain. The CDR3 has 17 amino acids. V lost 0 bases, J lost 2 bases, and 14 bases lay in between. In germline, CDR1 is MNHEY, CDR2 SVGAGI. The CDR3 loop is CASSYSREFPGNQPQHF. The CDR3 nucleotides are TGTGCCAGCAGTTACTCAAGGGAGTTCCCTGGCAATCAGCCCCAGCATTTT.

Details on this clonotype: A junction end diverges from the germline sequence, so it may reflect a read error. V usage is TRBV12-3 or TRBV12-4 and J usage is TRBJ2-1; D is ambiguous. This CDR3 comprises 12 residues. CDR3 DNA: TGTGCCAGCAGTCCTAGAGGCAATGAGCAGCTCTTC. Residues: CASSPRGNEQLF.

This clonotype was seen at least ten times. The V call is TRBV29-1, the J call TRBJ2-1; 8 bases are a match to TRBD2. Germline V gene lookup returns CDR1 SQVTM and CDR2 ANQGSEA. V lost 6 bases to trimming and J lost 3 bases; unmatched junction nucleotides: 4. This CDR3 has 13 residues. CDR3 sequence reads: CSVREGYYNEQFF. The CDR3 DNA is TGCAGCGTCCGGGAGGGGTACTACAATGAGCAGTTCTTC.

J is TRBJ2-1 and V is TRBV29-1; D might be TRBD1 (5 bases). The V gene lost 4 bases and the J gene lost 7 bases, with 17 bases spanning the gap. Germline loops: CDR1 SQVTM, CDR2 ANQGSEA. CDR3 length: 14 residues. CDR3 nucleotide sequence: TGCAGCGTTGGGCGGCTTATAACAGGAAATGAGCAGTTCTTC. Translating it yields CSVGRLITGNEQFF.

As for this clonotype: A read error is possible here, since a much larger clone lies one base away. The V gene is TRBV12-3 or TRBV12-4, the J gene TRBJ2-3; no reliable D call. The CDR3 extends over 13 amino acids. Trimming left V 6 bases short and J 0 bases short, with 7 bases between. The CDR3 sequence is CASSMGSTDTQYF. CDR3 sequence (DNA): TGTGCCAGCAGCATGGGGAGCACAGATACGCAGTATTTT.